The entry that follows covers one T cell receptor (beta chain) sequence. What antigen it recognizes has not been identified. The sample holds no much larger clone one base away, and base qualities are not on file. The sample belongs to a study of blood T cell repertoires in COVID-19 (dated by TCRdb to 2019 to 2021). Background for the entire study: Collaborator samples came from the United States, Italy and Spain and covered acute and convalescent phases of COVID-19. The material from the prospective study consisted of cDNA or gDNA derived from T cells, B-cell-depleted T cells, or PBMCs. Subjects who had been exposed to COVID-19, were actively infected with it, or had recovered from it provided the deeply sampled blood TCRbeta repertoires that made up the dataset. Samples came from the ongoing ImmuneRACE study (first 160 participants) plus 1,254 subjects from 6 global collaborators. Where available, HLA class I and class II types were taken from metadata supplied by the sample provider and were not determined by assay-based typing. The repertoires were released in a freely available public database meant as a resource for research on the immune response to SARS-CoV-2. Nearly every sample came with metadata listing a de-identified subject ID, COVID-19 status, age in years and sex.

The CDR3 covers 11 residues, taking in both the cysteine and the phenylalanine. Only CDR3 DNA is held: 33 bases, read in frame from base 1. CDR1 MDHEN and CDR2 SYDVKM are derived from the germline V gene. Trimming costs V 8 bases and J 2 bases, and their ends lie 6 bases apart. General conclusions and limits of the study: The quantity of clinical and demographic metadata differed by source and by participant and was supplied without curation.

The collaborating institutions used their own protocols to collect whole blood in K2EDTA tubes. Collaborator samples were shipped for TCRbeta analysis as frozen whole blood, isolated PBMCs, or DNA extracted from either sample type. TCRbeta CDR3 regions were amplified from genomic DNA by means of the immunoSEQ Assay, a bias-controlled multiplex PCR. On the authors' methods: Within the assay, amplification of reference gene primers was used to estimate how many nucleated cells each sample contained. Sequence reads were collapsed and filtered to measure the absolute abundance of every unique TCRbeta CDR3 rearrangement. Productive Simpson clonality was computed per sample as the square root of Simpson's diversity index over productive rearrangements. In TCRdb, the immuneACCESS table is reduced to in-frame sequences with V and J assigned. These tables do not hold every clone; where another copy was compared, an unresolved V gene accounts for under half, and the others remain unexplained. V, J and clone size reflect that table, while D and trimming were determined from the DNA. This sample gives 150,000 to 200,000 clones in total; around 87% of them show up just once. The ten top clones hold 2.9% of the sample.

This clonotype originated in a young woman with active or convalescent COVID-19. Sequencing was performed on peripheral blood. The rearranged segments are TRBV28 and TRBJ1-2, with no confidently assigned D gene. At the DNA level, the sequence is TGTGCCAGCCATCAAAACTATGGCTACACCTTC. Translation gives CASHQNYGYTF.